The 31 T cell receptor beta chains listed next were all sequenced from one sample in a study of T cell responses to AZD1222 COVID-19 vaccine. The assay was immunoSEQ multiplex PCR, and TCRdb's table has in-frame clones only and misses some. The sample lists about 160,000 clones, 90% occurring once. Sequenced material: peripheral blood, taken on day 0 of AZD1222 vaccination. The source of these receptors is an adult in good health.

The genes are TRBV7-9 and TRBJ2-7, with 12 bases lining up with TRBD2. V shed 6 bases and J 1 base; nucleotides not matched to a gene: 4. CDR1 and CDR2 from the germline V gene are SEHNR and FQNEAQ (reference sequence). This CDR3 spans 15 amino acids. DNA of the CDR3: TGTGCCAGCAGGAAGACTAGCGGGGGTTCCTACGAGCAGTACTTC. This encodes CASRKTSGGSYEQYF.

The CDR3 coding sequence is TGTGCCAGCAGTTTCTTCACCGGGGAGCTGTTTTTT. Translated, it gives CASSFFTGELFF. The chain joins TRBV28 to TRBJ2-2; D ambiguous. Germline V CDR1 and CDR2: MDHEN, SYDVKM. This CDR3 is built from 12 residues. V shed 3 bases and J shed 4 bases, with 3 bases lying between them.

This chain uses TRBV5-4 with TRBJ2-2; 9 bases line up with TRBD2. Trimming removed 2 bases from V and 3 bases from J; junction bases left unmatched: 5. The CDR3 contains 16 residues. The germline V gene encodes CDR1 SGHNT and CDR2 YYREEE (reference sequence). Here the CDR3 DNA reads TGTGCCAGCAGCTTTTCGCGGGGGGGTGACACCGGGGAGCTGTTTTTT. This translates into CASSFSRGGDTGELFF.

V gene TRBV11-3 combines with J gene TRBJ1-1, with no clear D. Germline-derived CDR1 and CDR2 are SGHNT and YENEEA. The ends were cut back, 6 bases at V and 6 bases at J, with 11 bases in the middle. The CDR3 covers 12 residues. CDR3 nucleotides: TGTGCCAGCAGTCAAGGAGCTTCTGAAGCTTTCTTT. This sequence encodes CASSQGASEAFF.

The CDR3 sequence: CASRQAGVYNSPLHF. The CDR3 bases are TGTGCCAGCAGGCAGGCTGGAGTTTATAATTCACCCCTCCACTTT. The V gene is TRBV2, the J gene TRBJ1-6, with unresolved D. The CDR3 has 15 amino acids. Trimming removed 6 bases from V and 4 bases from J, with 13 bases in between. The germline CDR1 and CDR2 sequences are SNHLY and FYNNEI.

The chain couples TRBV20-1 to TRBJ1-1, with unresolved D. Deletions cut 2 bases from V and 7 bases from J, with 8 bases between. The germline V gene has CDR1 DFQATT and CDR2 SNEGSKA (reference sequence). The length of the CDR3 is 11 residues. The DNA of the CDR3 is TGCAGTGCTAGAAAAGACGGTGAAGCTTTCTTT. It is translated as CSARKDGEAFF.

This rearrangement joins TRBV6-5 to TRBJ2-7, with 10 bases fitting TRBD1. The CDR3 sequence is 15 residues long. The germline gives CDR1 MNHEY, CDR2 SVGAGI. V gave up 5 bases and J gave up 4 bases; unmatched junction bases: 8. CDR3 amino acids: CASSRKTGGYYEQYF. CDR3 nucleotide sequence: TGTGCCAGCAGTAGGAAGACAGGGGGCTATTACGAGCAGTACTTC.

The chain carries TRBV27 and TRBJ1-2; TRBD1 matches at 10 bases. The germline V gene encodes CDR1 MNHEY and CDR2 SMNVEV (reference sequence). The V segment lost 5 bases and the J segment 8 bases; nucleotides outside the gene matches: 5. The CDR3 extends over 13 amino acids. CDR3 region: CASSPRTGGGYTF. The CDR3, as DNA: TGTGCCAGCAGTCCGCGGACAGGGGGAGGCTACACCTTC.

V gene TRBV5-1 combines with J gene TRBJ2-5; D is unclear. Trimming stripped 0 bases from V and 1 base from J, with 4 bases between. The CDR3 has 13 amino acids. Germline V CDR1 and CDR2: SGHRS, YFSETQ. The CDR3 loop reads CASSLAPQETQYF. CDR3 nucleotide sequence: TGCGCCAGCAGCTTGGCCCCCCAAGAGACCCAGTACTTC.

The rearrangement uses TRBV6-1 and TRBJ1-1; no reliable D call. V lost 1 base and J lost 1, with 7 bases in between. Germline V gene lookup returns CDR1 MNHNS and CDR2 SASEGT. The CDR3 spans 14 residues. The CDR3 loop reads CASSEGLENTEAFF. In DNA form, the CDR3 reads TGTGCCAGCAGTGAAGGTCTGGAGAACACTGAAGCTTTCTTT.

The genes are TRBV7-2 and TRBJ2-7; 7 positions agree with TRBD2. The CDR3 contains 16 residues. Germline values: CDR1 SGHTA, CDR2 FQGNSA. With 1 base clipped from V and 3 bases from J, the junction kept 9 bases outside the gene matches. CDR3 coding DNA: TGTGCCAGCAGCTTAGGTGTCGGGGGGACCATCTACGAGCAGTACTTC. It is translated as CASSLGVGGTIYEQYF.

CDR3 region: CASSPDPINEQFF. CDR3 DNA sequence: TGTGCCAGCAGCCCGGACCCGATCAATGAGCAGTTCTTC. The genes are TRBV7-9 and TRBJ2-1; no definite D call. V lost 5 bases, J lost 6 bases, and 11 bases lay in between. This CDR3 is 13 amino acids long. CDR1 and CDR2 (germline): SEHNR, FQNEAQ (reference sequence).

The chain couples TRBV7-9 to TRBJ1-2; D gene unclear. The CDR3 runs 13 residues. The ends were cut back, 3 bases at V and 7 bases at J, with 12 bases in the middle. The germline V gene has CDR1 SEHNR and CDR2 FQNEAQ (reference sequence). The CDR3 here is CASSFATELGYTF. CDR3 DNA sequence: TGTGCCAGCAGCTTCGCGACGGAGCTTGGCTACACCTTC.

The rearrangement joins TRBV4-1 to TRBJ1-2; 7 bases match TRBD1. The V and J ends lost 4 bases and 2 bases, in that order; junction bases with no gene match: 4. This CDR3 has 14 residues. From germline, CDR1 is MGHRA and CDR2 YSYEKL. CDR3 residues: CASSLSTGNYGYTF. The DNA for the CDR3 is TGCGCCAGCAGCCTGTCGACAGGGAACTATGGCTACACCTTC.

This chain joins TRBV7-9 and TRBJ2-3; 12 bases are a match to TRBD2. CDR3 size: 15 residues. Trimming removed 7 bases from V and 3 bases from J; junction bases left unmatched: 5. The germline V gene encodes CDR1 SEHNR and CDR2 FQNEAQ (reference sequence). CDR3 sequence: CASTSGGGTTDTQYF. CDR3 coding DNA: TGTGCCAGCACTAGCGGGGGGGGCACGACAGATACGCAGTATTTT.

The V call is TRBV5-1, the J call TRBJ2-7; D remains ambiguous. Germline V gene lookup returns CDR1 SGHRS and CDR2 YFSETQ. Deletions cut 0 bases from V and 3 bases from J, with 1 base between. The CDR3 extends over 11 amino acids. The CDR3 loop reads CASSLGYEQYF. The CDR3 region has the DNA TGCGCCAGCAGCTTGGGCTACGAGCAGTACTTC.

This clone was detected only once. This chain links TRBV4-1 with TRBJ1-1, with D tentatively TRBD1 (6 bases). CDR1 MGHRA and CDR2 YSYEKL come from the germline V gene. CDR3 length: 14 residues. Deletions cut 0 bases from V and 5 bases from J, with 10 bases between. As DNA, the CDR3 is TGCGCCAGCAGCCAAGAGGACAGAATGACTGAAGCTTTCTTT. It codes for CASSQEDRMTEAFF.

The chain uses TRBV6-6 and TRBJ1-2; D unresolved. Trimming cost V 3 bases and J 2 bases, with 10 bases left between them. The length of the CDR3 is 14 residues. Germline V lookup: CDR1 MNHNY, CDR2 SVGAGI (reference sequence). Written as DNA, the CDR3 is TGTGCCAGCAGTTATTCTGGCAGAAACTATGGCTACACCTTC. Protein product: CASSYSGRNYGYTF.

CDR3: CASSLEGAQPQHF. In DNA, the CDR3 is TGCGCCAGCAGCTTAGAGGGGGCACAGCCCCAGCATTTT. The rearrangement uses TRBV5-1 and TRBJ1-5; 7 nucleotides match TRBD1. CDR3 length equals 13 residues. After removal of 2 bases from V and 7 bases from J, the junction contained 3 bases not matched to a gene. Germline V gene lookup returns CDR1 SGHRS and CDR2 YFSETQ.

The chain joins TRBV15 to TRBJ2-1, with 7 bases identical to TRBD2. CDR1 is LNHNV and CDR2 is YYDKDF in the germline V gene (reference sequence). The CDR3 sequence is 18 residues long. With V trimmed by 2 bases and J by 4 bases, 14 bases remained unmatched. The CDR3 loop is CATSRSSSGLAGYNEQFF. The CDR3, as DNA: TGTGCCACCAGCAGATCCTCAAGTGGATTAGCGGGTTACAATGAGCAGTTCTTC. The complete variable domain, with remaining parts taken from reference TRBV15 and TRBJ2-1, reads DAMVIQNPRYQVTQFGKPVTLSCSQTLNHNVMYWYQQKSSQAPKLLFHYYDKDFNNEADTPDNFQSRRPNTSFCFLDIRSPGLGDTAMYLCATSRSSSGLAGYNEQFFGPGTRLTVL.

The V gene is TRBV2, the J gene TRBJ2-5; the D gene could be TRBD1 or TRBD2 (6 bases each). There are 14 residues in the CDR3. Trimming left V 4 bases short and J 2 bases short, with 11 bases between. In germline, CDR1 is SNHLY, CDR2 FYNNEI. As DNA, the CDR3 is TGTGCCAGCAGTGGGGGGGCGACTCAAGAGACCCAGTACTTC. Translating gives CASSGGATQETQYF.

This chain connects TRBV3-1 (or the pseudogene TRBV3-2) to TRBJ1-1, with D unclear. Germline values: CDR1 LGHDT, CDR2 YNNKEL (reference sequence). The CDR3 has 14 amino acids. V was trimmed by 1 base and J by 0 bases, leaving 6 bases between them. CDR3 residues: CASSQGYVNTEAFF. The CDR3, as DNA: TGTGCCAGCAGCCAAGGTTACGTGAACACTGAAGCTTTCTTT.

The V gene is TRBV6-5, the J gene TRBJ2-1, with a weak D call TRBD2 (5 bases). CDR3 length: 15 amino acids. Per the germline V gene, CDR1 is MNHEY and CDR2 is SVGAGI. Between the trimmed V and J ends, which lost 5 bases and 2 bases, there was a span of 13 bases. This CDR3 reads CASSPLGGAYNEQFF. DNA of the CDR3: TGTGCCAGCAGTCCCCTCGGAGGAGCCTACAATGAGCAGTTCTTC.

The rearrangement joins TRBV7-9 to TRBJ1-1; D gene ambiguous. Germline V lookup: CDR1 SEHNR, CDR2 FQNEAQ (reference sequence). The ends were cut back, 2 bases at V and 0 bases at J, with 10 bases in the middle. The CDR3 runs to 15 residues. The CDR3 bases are TGTGCCAGCAGCTTATCAGGAGTACTGAACACTGAAGCTTTCTTT. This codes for CASSLSGVLNTEAFF.

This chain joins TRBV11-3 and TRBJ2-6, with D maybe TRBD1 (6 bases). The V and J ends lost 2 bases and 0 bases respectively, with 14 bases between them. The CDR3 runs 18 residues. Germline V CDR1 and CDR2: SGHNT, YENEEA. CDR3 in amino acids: CASSLRQAISSGANVLTF. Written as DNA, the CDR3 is TGTGCCAGCAGCTTAAGACAGGCCATAAGCTCTGGGGCCAACGTCCTGACTTTC.

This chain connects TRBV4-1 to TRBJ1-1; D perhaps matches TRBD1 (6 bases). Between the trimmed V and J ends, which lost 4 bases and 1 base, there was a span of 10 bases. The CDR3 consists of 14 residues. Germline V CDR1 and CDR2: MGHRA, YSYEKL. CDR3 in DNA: TGCGCCAGCAGCCTCTCACAGGGGAACACTGAAGCTTTCTTT. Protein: CASSLSQGNTEAFF.

Written as DNA, the CDR3 is TGCAGTGCTAGTCCCGTCCCGGGACAGGGTTGGCAGCCCCAGCATTTT. It specifies CSASPVPGQGWQPQHF. The gene calls are TRBV20-1 and TRBJ1-5; 9 bases are a match to TRBD1. Germline CDR1 and CDR2: DFQATT and SNEGSKA (reference sequence). After removal of 3 bases from V and 7 bases from J, the junction contained 13 bases not matched to a gene. This CDR3 has 16 amino acids.

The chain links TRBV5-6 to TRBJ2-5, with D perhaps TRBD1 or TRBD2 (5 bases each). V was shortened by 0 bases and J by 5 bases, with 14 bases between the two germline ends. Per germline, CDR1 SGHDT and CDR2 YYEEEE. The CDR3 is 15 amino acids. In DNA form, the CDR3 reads TGTGCCAGCAGCTTGGCCGGGGACCGATGGGAGACCCAGTACTTC. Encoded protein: CASSLAGDRWETQYF.

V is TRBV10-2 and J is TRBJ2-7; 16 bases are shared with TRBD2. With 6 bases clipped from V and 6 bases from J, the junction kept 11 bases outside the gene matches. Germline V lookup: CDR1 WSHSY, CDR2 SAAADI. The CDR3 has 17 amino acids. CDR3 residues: CASSNLGTSGGAPEQYF. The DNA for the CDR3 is TGCGCCAGCAGCAACCTTGGGACTAGCGGGGGGGCGCCCGAGCAGTACTTC.

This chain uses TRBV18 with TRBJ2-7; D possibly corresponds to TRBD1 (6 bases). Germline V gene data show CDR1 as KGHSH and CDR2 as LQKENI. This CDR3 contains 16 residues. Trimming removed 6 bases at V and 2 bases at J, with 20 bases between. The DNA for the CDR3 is TGTGCCAGCTCGACTCAGCCGAGGACAGAGACCTACGAGCAGTACTTC. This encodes CASSTQPRTETYEQYF.

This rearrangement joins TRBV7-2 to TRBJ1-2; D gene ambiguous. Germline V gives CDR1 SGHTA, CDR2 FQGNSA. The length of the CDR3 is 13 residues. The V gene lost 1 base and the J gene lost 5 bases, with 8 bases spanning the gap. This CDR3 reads CASSLDTVYGYTF. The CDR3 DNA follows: TGTGCCAGCAGCTTAGATACAGTGTATGGCTACACCTTC.